This T cell receptor beta chain comes out of a study of CD8 T cells in ankylosing spondylitis (TCRdb year 2017). About the study as a whole: To find TCR variants linked to disease, the study profiled T cell receptor beta repertoires in ankylosing spondylitis patients and healthy donors. In total, the full study cohort was made up of some 110 healthy donors and 25 to 30 ankylosing spondylitis patients. Peripheral blood was sampled, and synovial fluid was additionally collected from ankylosing spondylitis patients.

Study-level results and caveats: Some motif variants were previously reported in synovial fluid and blood of reactive arthritis patients, suggesting common disease-initiation mechanisms. The disease-linked clones showed a CD8+ phenotype and occurred at relatively low frequencies in peripheral blood. A TCR beta motif of several highly homologous amino acid variants appeared characteristic of blood from ankylosing spondylitis patients. According to the report, matched synovial fluid samples from ankylosing spondylitis patients were significantly enriched for the disease-linked clones.

The germline V gene sets CDR1 to SGDLS and CDR2 to YYNGEE. Its CDR3 holds 14 amino acids, cysteine through phenylalanine. Only CDR3 DNA is held: 42 bases, read in frame from base 1. Sequenced using an Illumina HiSeq 2500. Quantitative 5'-RACE with molecular barcodes was the method used to prepare the TCR beta libraries. Regarding the original processing steps: A new computational method based on a probabilistic model of VDJ rearrangement was used to identify disease-linked TCR variants. TCRdb passed the public sequencing reads through fastp at Q25 and MiXCR, retaining productive beta sequences. CDR3 protein duplicates are merged, each entry listing the most common genes and DNA. For this entry, the V and J calls and clone size follow TCRdb and not the study's own pipeline. In this sample the table shows roughly 7,000 distinct CDR3 sequences, approximately 2.7% of which occur a single time. 35% to 45% of the sample rests with the top ten.

At least ten counts were recorded for this clonotype. Which antigen it targets is not known. It has no much larger one-base neighbor in the sample; base qualities were not kept. Sequences were obtained from blood, either unsorted or a sorted T cell fraction (not recorded which). The chain couples TRBV9 to TRBJ1-5, with TRBD1 tentatively as D gene (6 bases match). This TCR came from a female donor with ankylosing spondylitis or in good health (not recorded which). The nucleotide sequence is TGTGCTAGCGGGGGGGCCAGCGACAATCAGCCCCAGCATTTT. Translation gives CASGGASDNQPQHF.